This T cell receptor beta chain stems from a study of blood T cells in healthy people across ages. Trimming took 2 bases from V and 4 from J; bases not matched to a gene: 5. This CDR3 is built from 15 residues. Germline lookup yields CDR1 DFQATT and CDR2 SNEGSKA (reference sequence). Then a second PCR, running about 6 to 11 cycles, was carried out with a sample-barcoded 5' primer and a J-beta primer mix. Carrying 12 random nucleotides, a template-switch adaptor labeled each individual cDNA molecule. TCRdb used MiXCR to reprocess the 5' RACE reads, holding one entry per CDR3 protein. Of roughly 680,000 distinct CDR3 sequences in the sample, over 45% were seen once. Broader study findings: In these data, TCR beta diversity tracked strongly with naive T cell percentage.

Total RNA extraction produced at least 6 micrograms (per sample) for the study. A remark on this clonotype: Antigen unknown.

This TCR was sampled from a woman aged 60-75 years in good health. The sequenced sample was blood. V gene TRBV20-1 combines with J gene TRBJ2-3; TRBD2 matches 11 bases. CDR3 DNA sequence: TGCAGTGCTAGATCCTTAGCGGGAGGGCCAGATACGCAGTATTTT. Amino acid sequence: CSARSLAGGPDTQYF.